What follows are 19 T cell receptor beta chains derived from one specimen sequenced in a study of blood T cell repertoires in COVID-19. Generated by immunoSEQ multiplex PCR, the TCRdb table keeps only in-frame clones and is missing some. Among some 150,000 clones listed, over 80% were seen once. Sample: peripheral blood. These receptors all stem from a woman aged 40 to 50 with active or convalescent COVID-19.

The chain is built from TRBV27 and TRBJ2-7; possible D gene TRBD1, 6 bases. The V end lost 6 bases, the J end lost 3 bases, and 21 bases lay between the germline ends. The germline V gene encodes CDR1 MNHEY and CDR2 SMNVEV (reference sequence). The CDR3 is 16 residues long. The CDR3 reads CASSLSQSGTSYEQYF. The DNA for the CDR3 is TGTGCCAGCAGCCTATCTCAATCCGGGACAAGCTACGAGCAGTACTTC.

The J gene is TRBJ1-6, the V gene TRBV3-1 (or the pseudogene TRBV3-2), with a possible D match to TRBD1 (6 bases). Germline V gives CDR1 LGHDT, CDR2 YNNKEL (reference sequence). V was shortened by 4 bases and J by 8 bases, with 9 bases between the two germline ends. The CDR3 has 13 amino acids. The CDR3 DNA reads TGTGCCAGCAGCCCTAGGACAGATTCACCCCTCCACTTT. Protein product: CASSPRTDSPLHF.

The chain recombines TRBV5-8 with TRBJ2-3; the D is unclear. Trimming left V 3 bases short and J 0 bases short, with 5 bases between. This CDR3 spans 13 amino acids. The germline CDR1 and CDR2 sequences are SGHTS and YDEGEE. The CDR3 region has the DNA TGTGCCAGCAGCTCGACTAGCACAGATACGCAGTATTTT. This encodes CASSSTSTDTQYF.

The chain joins TRBV19 to TRBJ2-5, with a weak D call TRBD1 (6 bases). Germline CDR1 LNHDA, CDR2 SQIVND (reference sequence). There are 13 residues in the CDR3. V was trimmed by 6 bases and J by 1 base, leaving 9 bases between them. The CDR3 protein is CASRGQPQETQYF. In nucleotides, the CDR3 is TGTGCCAGTAGAGGACAGCCCCAAGAGACCCAGTACTTC.

V usage is TRBV28 and J usage is TRBJ1-1; D is ambiguous. CDR1 is MDHEN, CDR2 SYDVKM, per germline. V dropped 5 bases and J dropped 1 base, with 8 bases sitting between them. The CDR3 extends over 13 amino acids. CDR3 sequence: CASSLTRNTEAFF. The CDR3 region has the DNA TGTGCCAGCAGTCTGACAAGGAACACTGAAGCTTTCTTT.

V is TRBV7-9 and J is TRBJ1-3, with D tentatively TRBD1 (5 bases). The CDR3 length is 16 residues. Germline loops: CDR1 SEHNR, CDR2 FQNEAQ (reference sequence). Trimming removed 2 bases at V and 6 bases at J, with 17 bases between. CDR3 nucleotide sequence: TGTGCCAGCAGCTTACCGACAGTGAACTGGGAAAACACCATATATTTT. As protein: CASSLPTVNWENTIYF.

The chain carries TRBV7-2 and TRBJ2-1; 8 bases map to TRBD2. Trimming took 1 base from V and 11 from J; bases not matched to a gene: 7. CDR1 is SGHTA and CDR2 is FQGNSA in the germline V gene. The CDR3 totals 14 residues. This CDR3 is CASSLGTSNEKQFF. As DNA, the CDR3 is TGTGCCAGCAGCTTAGGGACTAGCAATGAGAAGCAGTTCTTC.

The chain has TRBV6-6 and TRBJ1-4; 9 bases are shared with TRBD1. J was trimmed by 6 bases and V by 1 base; bases with no gene match: 6. The CDR3 extends over 16 amino acids. Germline V lookup: CDR1 MNHNY, CDR2 SVGAGI (reference sequence). The CDR3 coding sequence is TGTGCCAGCAGTTACTGGTTTGACAGGGGGTATGAAAAACTGTTTTTT. Translating gives CASSYWFDRGYEKLFF.

This clone was observed once. The chain uses TRBV19 and TRBJ2-3; no definite D call. The CDR3 totals 11 residues. V lost 3 bases and J lost 10, with 8 bases in between. In germline, CDR1 is LNHDA, CDR2 SQIVND (reference sequence). The CDR3 bases are TGTGCCAGTAGTATGAGTTATTCGCAGTATTTT. It specifies CASSMSYSQYF.

The chain has TRBV27 and TRBJ1-4; 8 nucleotides agree with TRBD1. Per germline, CDR1 MNHEY and CDR2 SMNVEV (reference sequence). The CDR3 contains 13 residues. Germline trimming cut 10 bases from V and 6 bases from J; bases unmatched to any gene: 7. CDR3 nucleotide sequence: TGTGCCACACTCAAGACAGGGGATGAAAAACTGTTTTTT. This gives the protein CATLKTGDEKLFF.

This clone was found once. V usage is TRBV4-2 and J usage is TRBJ1-2; TRBD1 is a possible D gene (6 bases). The CDR3 has 13 amino acids. Germline V gene lookup returns CDR1 LGHNA and CDR2 YNFKEQ. Trimming removed 0 bases at V and 10 bases at J, with 12 bases between. The CDR3 DNA sequence: TGTGCCAGCAGCCAAGATTCAGCAGGGGCCTACACCTTC. It codes for CASSQDSAGAYTF.

About this clone: The junction shows a germline mismatch at one end, possibly a read error. This chain joins TRBV7-9 and TRBJ2-7, with 9 bases that match TRBD1. Germline lookup yields CDR1 SEHNR and CDR2 FQNEAQ (reference sequence). The CDR3 runs 14 residues. The CDR3 DNA is TGTGCCAGCAGCTTAGCCCCGGGGGACAGGGTCCCGGACTTC. It specifies CASSLAPGDRVPDF.

This clone has just a few counts. The chain combines TRBV15 with TRBJ2-6; 8 nucleotides line up with TRBD1. CDR1 is LNHNV and CDR2 is YYDKDF in the germline V gene (reference sequence). V trimming: 3 bases; J trimming: 0 bases; junction bases outside the gene matches: 7. This CDR3 has 18 amino acids. The DNA of the CDR3 is TGTGCCACCAGCAGGCGGACAGGGATATTCTCTGGGGCCAACGTCCTGACTTTC. Translated, it gives CATSRRTGIFSGANVLTF.

The rearrangement links TRBV5-1 to TRBJ1-2, with TRBD1 as a possible D gene (6 bases). V lost 1 base and J 4 bases, leaving 8 bases between the germline ends. Germline lookup yields CDR1 SGHRS and CDR2 YFSETQ. The CDR3 sequence is 13 residues long. The CDR3 here is CASSLTGSYGYTF. The CDR3 coding sequence is TGCGCCAGCAGCTTGACAGGGAGCTATGGCTACACCTTC.

The chain recombines TRBV7-2 with TRBJ2-7, with TRBD1 identical over 10 bases. The CDR3 contains 15 residues. The trim removed 5 bases at V and 0 bases at J, leaving 4 bases unmatched. Germline values: CDR1 SGHTA, CDR2 FQGNSA. CDR3 sequence: CASSARDRGSYEQYF. The DNA of the CDR3 is TGTGCCAGCAGCGCCCGGGACAGGGGCTCCTACGAGCAGTACTTC.

This clone was observed a few times. J is TRBJ1-4 and V is TRBV4-1, with unresolved D. Trimming removed 0 bases from V and 1 base from J, with 12 bases in between. Germline CDR1 MGHRA, CDR2 YSYEKL. The CDR3 is 17 residues long. The CDR3 DNA is TGCGCCAGCAGCCAAGATCGGGTTTCGCAAACTAATGAAAAACTGTTTTTT. It yields the protein CASSQDRVSQTNEKLFF.

The chain carries TRBV2 and TRBJ1-1; 8 nucleotides align to TRBD1. Per the germline V gene, CDR1 is SNHLY and CDR2 is FYNNEI. The V segment lost 3 bases and the J segment 5 bases; nucleotides outside the gene matches: 5. This CDR3 has 14 amino acids. As DNA, the CDR3 is TGTGCCAGCAGTGAGGGCAGGGGGCGAACTGAAGCTTTCTTT. As protein: CASSEGRGRTEAFF.

The chain joins TRBV28 to TRBJ1-2; D gene unclear. CDR3 length: 13 amino acids. V gave up 1 base and J gave up 1 base, with 4 bases separating them. Germline CDR1 is MDHEN and CDR2 is SYDVKM. CDR3: CASSLSLNYGYTF. In nucleotides, the CDR3 is TGTGCCAGCAGTTTATCCCTTAACTATGGCTACACCTTC.

This rearrangement joins TRBV30 to TRBJ1-1, with D hard to call. Germline CDR1 and CDR2: GTSNPN and SVGIG (reference sequence). V lost 3 bases and J 7 bases, leaving 12 bases between the germline ends. This CDR3 is built from 12 residues. As DNA, the CDR3 is TGTGCCTGGAGCTTAGGACGGGGTGAAGCTTTCTTT. Amino acids: CAWSLGRGEAFF.